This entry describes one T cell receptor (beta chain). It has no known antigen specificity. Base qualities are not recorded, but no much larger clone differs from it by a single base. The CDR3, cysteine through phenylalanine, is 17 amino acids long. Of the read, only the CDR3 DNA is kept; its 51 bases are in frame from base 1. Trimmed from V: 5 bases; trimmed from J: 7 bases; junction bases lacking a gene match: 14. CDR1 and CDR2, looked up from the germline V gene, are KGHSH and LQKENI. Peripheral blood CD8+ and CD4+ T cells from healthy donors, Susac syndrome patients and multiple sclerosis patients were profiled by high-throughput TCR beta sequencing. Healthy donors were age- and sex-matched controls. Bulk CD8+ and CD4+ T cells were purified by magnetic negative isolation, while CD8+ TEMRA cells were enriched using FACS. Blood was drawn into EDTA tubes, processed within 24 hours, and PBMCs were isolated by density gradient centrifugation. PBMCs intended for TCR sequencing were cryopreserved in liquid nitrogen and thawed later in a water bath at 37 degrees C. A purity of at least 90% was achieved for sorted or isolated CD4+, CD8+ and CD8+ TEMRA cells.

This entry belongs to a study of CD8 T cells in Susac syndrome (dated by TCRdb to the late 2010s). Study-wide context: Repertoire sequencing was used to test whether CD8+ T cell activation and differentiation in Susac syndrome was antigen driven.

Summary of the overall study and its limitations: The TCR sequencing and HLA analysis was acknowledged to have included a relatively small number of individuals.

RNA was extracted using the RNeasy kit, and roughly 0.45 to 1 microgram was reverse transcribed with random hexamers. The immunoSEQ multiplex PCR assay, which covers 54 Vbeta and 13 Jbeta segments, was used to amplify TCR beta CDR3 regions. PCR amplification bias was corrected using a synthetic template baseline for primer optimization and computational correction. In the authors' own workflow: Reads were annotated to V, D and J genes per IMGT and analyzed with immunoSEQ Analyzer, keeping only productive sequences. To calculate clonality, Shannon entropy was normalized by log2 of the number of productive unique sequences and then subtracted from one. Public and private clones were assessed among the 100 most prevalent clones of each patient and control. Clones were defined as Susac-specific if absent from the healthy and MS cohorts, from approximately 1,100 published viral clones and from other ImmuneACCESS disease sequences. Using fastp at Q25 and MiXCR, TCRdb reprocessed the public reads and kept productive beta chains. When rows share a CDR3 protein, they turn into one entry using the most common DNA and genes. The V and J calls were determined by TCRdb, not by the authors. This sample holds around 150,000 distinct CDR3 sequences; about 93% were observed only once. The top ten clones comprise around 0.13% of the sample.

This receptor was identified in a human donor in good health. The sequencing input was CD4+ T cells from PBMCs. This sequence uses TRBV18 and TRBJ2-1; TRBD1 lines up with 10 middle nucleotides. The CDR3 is CASSATGGEGERNEQFF. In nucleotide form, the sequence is TGTGCCAGCTCAGCGACAGGGGGCGAAGGCGAGAGAAATGAGCAGTTCTTC.